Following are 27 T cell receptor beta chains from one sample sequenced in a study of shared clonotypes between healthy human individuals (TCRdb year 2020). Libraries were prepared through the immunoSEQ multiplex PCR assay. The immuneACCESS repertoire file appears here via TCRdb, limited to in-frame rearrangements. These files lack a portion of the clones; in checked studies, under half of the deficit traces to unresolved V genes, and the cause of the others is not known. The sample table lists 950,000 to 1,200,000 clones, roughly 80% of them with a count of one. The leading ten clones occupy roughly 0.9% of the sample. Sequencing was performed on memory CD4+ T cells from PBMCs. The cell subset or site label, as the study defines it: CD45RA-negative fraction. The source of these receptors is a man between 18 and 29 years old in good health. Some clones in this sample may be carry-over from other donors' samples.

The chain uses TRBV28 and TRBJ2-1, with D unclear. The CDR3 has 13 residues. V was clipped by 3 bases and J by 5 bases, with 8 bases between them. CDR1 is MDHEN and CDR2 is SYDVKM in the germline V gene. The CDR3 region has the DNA TGTGCCAGCAGTTTTGGCCCGCACAATGAGCAGTTCTTC. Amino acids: CASSFGPHNEQFF.

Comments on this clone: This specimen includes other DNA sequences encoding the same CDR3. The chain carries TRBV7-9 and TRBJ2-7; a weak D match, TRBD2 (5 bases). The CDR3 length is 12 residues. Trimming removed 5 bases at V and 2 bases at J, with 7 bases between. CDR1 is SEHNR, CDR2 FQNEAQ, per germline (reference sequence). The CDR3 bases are TGTGCCAGCAGCCCGAGGGCCTACGAGCAGTACTTC. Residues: CASSPRAYEQYF.

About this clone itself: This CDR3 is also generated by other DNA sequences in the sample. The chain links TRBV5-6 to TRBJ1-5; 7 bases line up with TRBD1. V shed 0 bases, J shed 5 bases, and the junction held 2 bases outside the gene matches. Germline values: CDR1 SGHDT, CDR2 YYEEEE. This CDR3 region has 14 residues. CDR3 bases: TGTGCCAGCAGCTTGGTTACAGGGGATCAGCCCCAGCATTTT. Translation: CASSLVTGDQPQHF.

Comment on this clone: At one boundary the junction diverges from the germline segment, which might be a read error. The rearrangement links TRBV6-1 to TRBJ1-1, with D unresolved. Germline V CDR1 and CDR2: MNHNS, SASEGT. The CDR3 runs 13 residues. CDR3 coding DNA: TGCGCCAGCTCCTCGGCCGAGAACACTGAAGCTTTCTTT. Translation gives CASSSAENTEAFF.

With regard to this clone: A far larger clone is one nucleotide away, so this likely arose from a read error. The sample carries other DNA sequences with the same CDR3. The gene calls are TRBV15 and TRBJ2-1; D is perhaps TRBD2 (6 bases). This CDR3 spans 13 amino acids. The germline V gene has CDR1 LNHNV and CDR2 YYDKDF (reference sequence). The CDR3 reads CATGVAAVRGQFF. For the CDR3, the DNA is TGCGCCACCGGGGTAGCGGCGGTCCGGGGGCAGTTCTTC.

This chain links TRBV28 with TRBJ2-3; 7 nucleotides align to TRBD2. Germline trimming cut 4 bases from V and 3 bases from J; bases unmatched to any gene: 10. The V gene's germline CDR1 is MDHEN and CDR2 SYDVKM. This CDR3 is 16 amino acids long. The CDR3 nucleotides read TGTGCCAGCAGTTGGCGGCCGGGACTACAAACAGATACGCAGTATTTT. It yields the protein CASSWRPGLQTDTQYF.

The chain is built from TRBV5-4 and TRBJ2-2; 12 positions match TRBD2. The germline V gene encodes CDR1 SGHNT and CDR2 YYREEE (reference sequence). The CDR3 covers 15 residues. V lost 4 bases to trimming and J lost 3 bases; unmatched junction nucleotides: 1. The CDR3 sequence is CASSRTSGDTGELFF. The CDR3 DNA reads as TGTGCCAGCAGCCGGACTAGCGGGGACACCGGGGAGCTGTTTTTT.

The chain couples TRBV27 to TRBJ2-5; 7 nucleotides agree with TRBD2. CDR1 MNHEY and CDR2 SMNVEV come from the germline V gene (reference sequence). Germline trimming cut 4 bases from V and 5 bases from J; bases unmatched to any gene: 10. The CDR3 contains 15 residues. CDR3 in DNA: TGTGCCAGCAGTTCGTCTAGCGGCCCATGGGAGACCCAGTACTTC. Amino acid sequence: CASSSSSGPWETQYF.

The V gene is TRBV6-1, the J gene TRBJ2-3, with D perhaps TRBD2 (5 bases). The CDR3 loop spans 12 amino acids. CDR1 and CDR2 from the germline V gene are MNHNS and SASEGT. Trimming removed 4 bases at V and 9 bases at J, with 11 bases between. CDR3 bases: TGTGCCAGCAGTGGGACTGTGGGCACGCAGTATTTT. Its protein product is CASSGTVGTQYF.

The chain's CDR3 is CASSPIPWVGETQYF. The CDR3 DNA follows: TGTGCCAGCAGCCCTATTCCCTGGGTCGGGGAGACCCAGTACTTC. This chain joins TRBV28 and TRBJ2-5; D gene unclear. Germline assignment: CDR1 MDHEN and CDR2 SYDVKM. V was shortened by 6 bases and J by 5 bases, with 19 bases between the two germline ends. This CDR3 has 15 amino acids. Full variable domain (missing parts from reference TRBV28 and TRBJ2-5): DVKVTQSSRYLVKRTGEKVFLECVQDMDHENMFWYRQDPGLGLRLIYFSYDVKMKEKGDIPEGYSVSREKKERFSLILESASTNQTSMYLCASSPIPWVGETQYFGPGTRLLVL.

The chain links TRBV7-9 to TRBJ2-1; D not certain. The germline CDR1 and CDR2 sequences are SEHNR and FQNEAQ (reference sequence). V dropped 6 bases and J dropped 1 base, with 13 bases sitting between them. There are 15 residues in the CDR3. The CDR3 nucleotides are TGTGCCAGCAGTTCCCACGGGCGGTCCTACAATGAGCAGTTCTTC. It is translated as CASSSHGRSYNEQFF.

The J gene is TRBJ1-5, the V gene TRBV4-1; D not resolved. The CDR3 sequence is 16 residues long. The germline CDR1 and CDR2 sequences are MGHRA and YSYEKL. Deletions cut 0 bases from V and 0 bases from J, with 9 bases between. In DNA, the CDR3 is TGCGCCAGCAGCCAAGAAACAGCCGATAGCAATCAGCCCCAGCATTTT. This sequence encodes CASSQETADSNQPQHF.

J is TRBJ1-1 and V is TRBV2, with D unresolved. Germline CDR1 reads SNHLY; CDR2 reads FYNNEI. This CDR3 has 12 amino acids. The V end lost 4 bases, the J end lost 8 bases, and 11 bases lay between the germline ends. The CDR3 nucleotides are TGTGCCAGCAGTGGGGATCACCCAGAAGCTTTCTTT. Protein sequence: CASSGDHPEAFF.

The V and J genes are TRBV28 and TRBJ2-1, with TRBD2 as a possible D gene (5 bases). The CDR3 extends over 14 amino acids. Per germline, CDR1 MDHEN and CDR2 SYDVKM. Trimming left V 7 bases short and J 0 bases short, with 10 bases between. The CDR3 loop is CASMRVGSYNEQFF. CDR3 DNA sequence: TGTGCCAGCATGAGGGTTGGCTCCTACAATGAGCAGTTCTTC.

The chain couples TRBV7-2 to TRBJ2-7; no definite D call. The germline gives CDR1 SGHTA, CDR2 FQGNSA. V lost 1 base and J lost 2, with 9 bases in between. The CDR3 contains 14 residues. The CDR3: CASSLGLVAYEQYF. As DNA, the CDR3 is TGTGCCAGCAGCTTAGGGCTGGTCGCCTACGAGCAGTACTTC.

This CDR3 reads CASSRRGRGGNTIYF. The CDR3 DNA reads as TGTGCCAGCAGCCGGAGGGGGCGAGGGGGAAACACCATATATTTT. This rearrangement joins TRBV7-8 to TRBJ1-3; TRBD1 matches at 7 bases. Germline loops: CDR1 SGHVS, CDR2 FQNEAQ. The J segment lost 4 bases and the V segment lost 5 bases, leaving 8 bases of the junction unmatched. The CDR3 loop spans 15 amino acids.

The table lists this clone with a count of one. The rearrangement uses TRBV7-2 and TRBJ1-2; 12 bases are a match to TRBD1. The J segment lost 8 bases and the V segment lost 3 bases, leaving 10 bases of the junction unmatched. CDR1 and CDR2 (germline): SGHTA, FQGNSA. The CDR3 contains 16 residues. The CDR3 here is CASSFRNPGQGAGYTF. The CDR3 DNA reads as TGTGCCAGCAGCTTCCGTAATCCGGGACAGGGGGCGGGCTACACCTTC.

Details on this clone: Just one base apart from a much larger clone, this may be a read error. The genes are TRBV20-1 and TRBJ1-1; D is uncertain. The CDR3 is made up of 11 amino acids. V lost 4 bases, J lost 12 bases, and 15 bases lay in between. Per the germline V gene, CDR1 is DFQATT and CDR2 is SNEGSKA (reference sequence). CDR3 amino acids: CSATQKHESFF. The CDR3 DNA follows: TGCAGTGCTACCCAGAAGCACGAATCTTTCTTT.

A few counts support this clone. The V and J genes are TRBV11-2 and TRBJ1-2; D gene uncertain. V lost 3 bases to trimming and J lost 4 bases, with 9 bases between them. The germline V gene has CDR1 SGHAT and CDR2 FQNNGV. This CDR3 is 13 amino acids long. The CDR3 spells CASSFEESYGYTF. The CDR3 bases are TGTGCCAGCAGCTTCGAGGAATCCTATGGCTACACCTTC.

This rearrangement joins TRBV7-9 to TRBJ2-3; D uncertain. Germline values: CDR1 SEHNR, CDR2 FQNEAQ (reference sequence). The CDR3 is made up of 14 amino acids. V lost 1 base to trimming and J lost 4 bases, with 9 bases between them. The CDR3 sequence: CASSLEGSSDTQYF. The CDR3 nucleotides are TGTGCCAGCAGCTTAGAGGGCAGTTCAGATACGCAGTATTTT.

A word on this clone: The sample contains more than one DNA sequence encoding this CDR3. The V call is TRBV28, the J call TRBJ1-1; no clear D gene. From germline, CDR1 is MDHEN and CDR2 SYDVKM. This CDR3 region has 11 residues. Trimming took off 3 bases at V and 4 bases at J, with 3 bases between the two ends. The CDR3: CASSFLTEAFF. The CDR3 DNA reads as TGTGCCAGCAGTTTTCTCACTGAAGCTTTCTTT.

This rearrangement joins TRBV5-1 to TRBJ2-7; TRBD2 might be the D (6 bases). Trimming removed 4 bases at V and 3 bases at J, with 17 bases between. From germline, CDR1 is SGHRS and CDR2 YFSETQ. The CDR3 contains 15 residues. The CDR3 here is CASSLTAGLGYEQYF. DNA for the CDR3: TGCGCCAGCAGCCTGACGGCGGGATTAGGCTACGAGCAGTACTTC.

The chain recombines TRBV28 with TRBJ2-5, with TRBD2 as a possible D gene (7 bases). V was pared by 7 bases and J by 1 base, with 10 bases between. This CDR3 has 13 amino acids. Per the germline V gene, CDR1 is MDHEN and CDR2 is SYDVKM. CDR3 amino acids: CASNGGAQETQYF. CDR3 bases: TGTGCCAGCAATGGGGGGGCCCAAGAGACCCAGTACTTC.

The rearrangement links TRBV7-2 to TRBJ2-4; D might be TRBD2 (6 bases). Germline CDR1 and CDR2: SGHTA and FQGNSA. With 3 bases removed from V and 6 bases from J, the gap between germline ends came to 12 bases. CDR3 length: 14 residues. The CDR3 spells CASSFAPGGNIQYF. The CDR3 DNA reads TGTGCCAGCAGCTTCGCGCCCGGGGGAAACATTCAGTACTTC.

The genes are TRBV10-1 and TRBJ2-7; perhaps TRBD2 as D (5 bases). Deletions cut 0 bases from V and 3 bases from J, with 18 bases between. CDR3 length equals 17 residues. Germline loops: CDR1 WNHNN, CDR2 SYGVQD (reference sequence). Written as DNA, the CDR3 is TGCGCCAGCAGTGAGTCCCGGACTTATAGTAGCCGCTACGAGCAGTACTTC. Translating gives CASSESRTYSSRYEQYF.

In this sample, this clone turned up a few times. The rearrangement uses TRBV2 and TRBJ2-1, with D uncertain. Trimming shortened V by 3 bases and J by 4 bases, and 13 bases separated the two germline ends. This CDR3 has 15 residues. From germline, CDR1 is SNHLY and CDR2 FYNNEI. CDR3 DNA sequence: TGTGCCAGCAGTGATCTGGGAACCGGGTACAATGAGCAGTTCTTC. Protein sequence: CASSDLGTGYNEQFF.

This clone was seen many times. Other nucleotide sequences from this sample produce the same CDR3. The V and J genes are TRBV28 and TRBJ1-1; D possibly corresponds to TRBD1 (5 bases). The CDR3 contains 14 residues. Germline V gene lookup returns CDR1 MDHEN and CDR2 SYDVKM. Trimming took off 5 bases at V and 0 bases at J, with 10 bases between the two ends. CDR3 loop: CASSAGLMNTEAFF. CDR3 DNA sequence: TGTGCCAGCAGTGCGGGACTCATGAACACTGAAGCTTTCTTT.